The clone carrying this T cell receptor (beta chain) has a count of ten or more. Its antigen is not identified. Read coverage stops 3 residues before the CDR3 terminus; the germline J gene supplies the remainder. Sequencing input was equivalent genomic DNA from CVID and controls. Method: immunoSEQ multiplex PCR; TCRdb's copy keeps in-frame clones and lacks some. The profile covers 50,000 to 60,000 clones, none occurring a single time. Germline CDR1 and CDR2: SGHRS and YFSETQ. Germline trimming cut 5 bases from V and 6 bases from J; bases unmatched to any gene: 6. This CDR3 spans 14 amino acids. This entry belongs to a study of T cell clonality in common variable immunodeficiency. Study results and limitations: Authors noted CVID clonality's cause needs subpopulation repertoire sequencing. CVID patient heterogeneity limited repertoire-clinical complication correlations.

The chain uses TRBV5-1 and TRBJ2-3; TRBD2 matches at 10 bases. This TCR derives from a person aged 18 to 75 in good health. The sample was peripheral blood mononuclear cells. The CDR3: CASRLAGGEDTQYF. CDR3 DNA, as far as it was read: TGCGCCAGCAGGTTAGCGGGAGGCGAGGATACG. The full variable domain, rest sourced from reference TRBV5-1 and TRBJ2-3, is KAGVTQTPRYLIKTRGQQVTLSCSPISGHRSVSWYQQTPGQGLQFLFEYFSETQRNKGNFPGRFSGRQFSNSRSEMNVSTLELGDSALYLCASRLAGGEDTQYFGPGTRLTVL.